Reported below is one TCR beta chain. The antigen is unknown. This sample was included in a study of radiotherapy plus CTLA-4 blockade in lung cancer. Trimming removed 5 bases from V and 4 bases from J, with 11 bases in between. This CDR3 region has 13 residues. The germline gives CDR1 MNHEY, CDR2 SVGAGI. Some clones are missing from TCRdb's copy, which holds only in-frame ones; the method was immunoSEQ multiplex PCR. In the table there are 43,000 or so clones, 63% of which are singletons. Study-wide points: After treatment with radiotherapy plus ipilimumab, TCR clones that came from the tumor expanded in blood. Best predicting response, reportedly, were early blood T cell clone dynamics, with interferon-beta.

The V and J genes are TRBV6-5 and TRBJ1-1, with no clear D. The starting material was peripheral blood, obtained from a patient treated with radiotherapy plus ipilimumab. The sequence came from a human donor with non-small cell lung cancer who had a partial response to radiotherapy plus ipilimumab. CDR3 loop: CASSLRVTTEAFF. The DNA of the CDR3 is TGTGCCAGCAGTCTGAGGGTAACCACTGAAGCTTTCTTT.